The 31 T cell receptor beta chains below were found in one sample sequenced in a study of blood T cell repertoires in COVID-19. Sequencing was performed with immunoSEQ multiplex PCR; in TCRdb, only in-frame clones are kept and a portion is missing. Seen here are 150,000 to 250,000 clones, 94% observed once, and the top ten hold about 0.76%. The sample taken for sequencing was peripheral blood. The receptors here all came from a man aged 25 to 45 with COVID-19, enrolled during active disease.

The rearrangement joins TRBV12-3 or TRBV12-4 to TRBJ1-1; 7 nucleotides line up with TRBD1. V gave up 6 bases and J gave up 7 bases; unmatched junction bases: 5. CDR3 length equals 12 residues. The CDR3 DNA is TGTGCCAGCAGGTTTGACAGGGTTGAAGCTTTCTTT. It encodes CASRFDRVEAFF.

CDR3 protein: CAWKTDRGLRDYGYTF. As DNA, the CDR3 is TGTGCCTGGAAAACGGACAGGGGGCTTAGGGACTATGGCTACACCTTC. The chain employs TRBV30 and TRBJ1-2; 11 bases align to TRBD1. The germline V gene has CDR1 GTSNPN and CDR2 SVGIG (reference sequence). This CDR3 has 16 residues. Trimming took 4 bases from V and 3 from J; bases not matched to a gene: 10. The variable domain in full, with the rest retrieved from reference TRBV30 and TRBJ1-2, is SQTIHQWPATLVQPVGSPLSLECTVEGTSNPNLYWYRQAAGRGLQLLFYSVGIGQISSEVPQNLSASRPQDRQFILSSKKLLLSDSGFYLCAWKTDRGLRDYGYTFGSGTRLTVV.

The chain has TRBV10-3 and TRBJ1-2, with 8 nucleotides matching TRBD1. V lost 4 bases and J lost 2; bases outside the gene matches: 3. This CDR3 spans 14 amino acids. Germline V gene lookup returns CDR1 ENHRY and CDR2 SYGVKD. CDR3 in DNA: TGTGCCATCAGTGCGACAGGGGTAAACTATGGCTACACCTTC. Protein: CAISATGVNYGYTF.

This sequence joins TRBV5-5 and TRBJ2-5; the D is unclear. The germline V gene has CDR1 SGHKS and CDR2 YYEKEE (reference sequence). The CDR3 is 15 residues long. Trimming took off 2 bases at V and 1 base at J, with 12 bases between the two ends. CDR3 nucleotide sequence: TGTGCCAGCAGCTTAGCCAACGGGTTCCAAGAGACCCAGTACTTC. Its protein is CASSLANGFQETQYF.

In its sample, this clone was seen once. The CDR3 region has the DNA TGTGCCTCACGGACAGGGTCAAGTTCACCCCTCCACTTT. This translates into CASRTGSSSPLHF. The V call is TRBV30, the J call TRBJ1-6; TRBD1 matches at 8 bases. Germline trimming cut 7 bases from V and 9 bases from J; bases unmatched to any gene: 8. Per germline, CDR1 GTSNPN and CDR2 SVGIG (reference sequence). The CDR3 runs to 13 residues.

The chain has TRBV4-1 and TRBJ1-6, with D possibly being TRBD1 (5 bases). The CDR3 covers 16 residues. Germline V gene data show CDR1 as MGHRA and CDR2 as YSYEKL. V lost 2 bases and J lost 7, with 15 bases in between. In nucleotides, the CDR3 is TGCGCCAGCAGCCAATTCCCGCCAGGGAAGAATTCACCCCTCCACTTT. Protein sequence: CASSQFPPGKNSPLHF.

The chain links TRBV10-1 to TRBJ2-1, with TRBD2 matching over 9 bases. V gave up 4 bases and J gave up 8 bases; unmatched junction bases: 12. Germline V gives CDR1 WNHNN, CDR2 SYGVQD (reference sequence). This CDR3 is built from 16 residues. CDR3 in amino acids: CASSARGGAGYDEQFF. Here the CDR3 DNA reads TGCGCCAGCAGTGCACGCGGGGGGGCCGGCTATGATGAGCAGTTCTTC.

The CDR3 region is CASSLGADQPQHF. The CDR3 bases are TGTGCCAGCAGTCTGGGGGCCGATCAGCCCCAGCATTTT. The rearrangement joins TRBV6-5 to TRBJ1-5; TRBD1 is a possible D gene (6 bases). CDR1 and CDR2 from the germline V gene are MNHEY and SVGAGI. V was clipped by 5 bases and J by 5 bases, with 10 bases between them. This CDR3 is built from 13 residues.

V is TRBV10-3 and J is TRBJ1-2; D perhaps matches TRBD1 (5 bases). V lost 0 bases and J 4 bases, leaving 6 bases between the germline ends. Germline values: CDR1 ENHRY, CDR2 SYGVKD. CDR3 length: 13 residues. This chain's CDR3 is CAISESDSYGYTF. CDR3 nucleotides: TGTGCCATCAGTGAGTCCGACAGCTATGGCTACACCTTC.

This clone was counted only a few times. The chain has TRBV7-9 and TRBJ1-1; no clear D gene. Trimming removed 3 bases from V and 0 bases from J, with 14 bases in between. The CDR3 covers 16 residues. Germline CDR1 reads SEHNR; CDR2 reads FQNEAQ (reference sequence). The CDR3 reads CASSFPTTSMNTEAFF. CDR3 DNA: TGTGCCAGCAGCTTTCCCACTACCAGCATGAACACTGAAGCTTTCTTT.

V is TRBV6-6 and J is TRBJ1-1; no firm D call. The germline V and J ends were trimmed by 2 bases and 6 bases, with 7 bases remaining between them. The CDR3 length is 12 residues. Germline CDR1 reads MNHNY; CDR2 reads SVGAGI (reference sequence). The DNA for the CDR3 is TGTGCCAGCAGTTACGGAGGTTCTGAAGCTTTCTTT. Amino acids: CASSYGGSEAFF.

DNA of the CDR3: TGCGCCAGCAGCCCAGACGGAACTAATAACTATGGCTACACCTTC. Protein sequence: CASSPDGTNNYGYTF. This chain links TRBV4-1 with TRBJ1-2; D ambiguous. CDR1 and CDR2 from the germline V gene are MGHRA and YSYEKL. The CDR3 totals 15 residues. With 4 bases removed from V and 1 base from J, the gap between germline ends came to 13 bases.

V gene TRBV4-1 combines with J gene TRBJ1-5; 9 bases match TRBD1. CDR1 is MGHRA, CDR2 YSYEKL, per germline. J lost 2 bases, V lost 3 bases, and 11 bases had no gene match. This CDR3 comprises 18 residues. The CDR3 sequence is CASSHTDRGYRGNQPQHF. The CDR3 DNA sequence: TGCGCCAGCAGCCACACAGACAGGGGGTACAGGGGCAATCAGCCCCAGCATTTT.

The chain employs TRBV19 and TRBJ2-7; 9 bases line up with TRBD1. Germline lookup yields CDR1 LNHDA and CDR2 SQIVND (reference sequence). The CDR3 extends over 16 amino acids. J lost 3 bases, V lost 3 bases, and 9 bases had no gene match. The CDR3 nucleotides read TGTGCCAGTAGTATTCAACCGGGACAGGGATTCTACGAGCAGTACTTC. This gives the protein CASSIQPGQGFYEQYF.

The chain employs TRBV3-1 (or the pseudogene TRBV3-2) and TRBJ1-6; D unresolved. From germline, CDR1 is LGHDT and CDR2 YNNKEL (reference sequence). V gave up 4 bases and J gave up 0 bases, with 13 bases separating them. The CDR3 extends over 17 amino acids. CDR3 protein: CASSPRPIPSYNSPLHF. The CDR3, as DNA: TGTGCCAGCAGCCCTAGACCCATCCCCTCCTATAATTCACCCCTCCACTTT.

This clone came up once. V usage is TRBV5-6 and J usage is TRBJ2-2, with TRBD2 matching over 10 bases. V trimming: 3 bases; J trimming: 2 bases; junction bases outside the gene matches: 4. CDR3 length: 16 residues. The germline V gene has CDR1 SGHDT and CDR2 YYEEEE. This chain's CDR3 is CASSSSGGPNTGELFF. In DNA form, the CDR3 reads TGTGCCAGCAGCTCTAGCGGGGGACCCAACACCGGGGAGCTGTTTTTT.

This chain links TRBV18 with TRBJ1-6; 8 bases match TRBD1. Germline V lookup: CDR1 KGHSH, CDR2 LQKENI. Unmatched junction bases numbered 3, after V lost 5 bases and J lost 3 bases. The CDR3 totals 15 residues. The CDR3 DNA reads TGTGCCAGCTCAAAAGGACAGGGCTATAATTCACCCCTCCACTTT. It is translated as CASSKGQGYNSPLHF.

This sequence joins TRBV2 and TRBJ1-3, with D unresolved. Looked up from germline, CDR1 is SNHLY and CDR2 is FYNNEI. This CDR3 region has 14 residues. Trimming cost V 2 bases and J 4 bases, with 9 bases left between them. The CDR3, as DNA: TGTGCCAGCAGTGAAATTGTGTCGGGAAACACCATATATTTT. Protein: CASSEIVSGNTIYF.

This clone was found once. For the CDR3, the DNA is TGTGTCAGAAGCCGCTGGACAGGGGGCTCTTACGAGCAGTACTTC. This gives the protein CVRSRWTGGSYEQYF. The gene calls are TRBV7-5 and TRBJ2-7; the D segment call TRBD1 is taken from the table without a DNA check. TRBV7-5 is designated a pseudogene. CDR3 size: 15 residues.

The chain carries TRBV3-1 (or the pseudogene TRBV3-2) and TRBJ1-2, with D possibly TRBD1 on 5 matching bases. Germline CDR1 reads LGHDT; CDR2 reads YNNKEL (reference sequence). This CDR3 spans 16 amino acids. The ends were cut back, 4 bases at V and 6 bases at J, with 21 bases in the middle. The CDR3, as DNA: TGTGCCAGCAGCCCCAGCCGACAGCGTTCCTCTAATGGCTACACCTTC. Amino acid sequence: CASSPSRQRSSNGYTF.

As regards this clone: Other DNA sequences in the same sample also yield this CDR3. The CDR3 region is CASSLTDSNQPQHF. For the CDR3, the DNA is TGTGCCAGCAGTCTGACAGATAGCAATCAGCCCCAGCATTTT. This sequence joins TRBV9 and TRBJ1-5; possible D gene TRBD1, 5 bases. V was cut by 5 bases and J by 0 bases, with 9 bases left in between. The CDR3 totals 14 residues. The germline V gene has CDR1 SGDLS and CDR2 YYNGEE. The complete variable domain, with remaining parts taken from reference TRBV9 and TRBJ1-5, reads DSGVTQTPKHLITATGQRVTLRCSPRSGDLSVYWYQQSLDQGLQFLIQYYNGEERAKGNILERFSAQQFPDLHSELNLSSLELGDSALYFCASSLTDSNQPQHFGDGTRLSIL.

The V gene is TRBV19, the J gene TRBJ2-7; D possibly corresponds to TRBD1 (6 bases). Germline V CDR1 and CDR2: LNHDA, SQIVND (reference sequence). Trimming stripped 3 bases from V and 4 bases from J, with 22 bases between. The CDR3 is 17 amino acids. This CDR3 is CASSIWAGAAGRYEQYF. The CDR3 DNA reads as TGTGCCAGTAGTATCTGGGCAGGGGCGGCCGGTAGGTACGAGCAGTACTTC.

This clone appeared a single time. The genes are TRBV19 and TRBJ1-6; D remains unclear. V gave up 10 bases and J gave up 5 bases, with 9 bases separating them. The CDR3 is made up of 12 amino acids. Germline CDR1 is LNHDA and CDR2 is SQIVND (reference sequence). The chain's CDR3 is CATSPDNSPLHF. Written as DNA, the CDR3 is TGTGCCACCAGTCCTGATAATTCACCCCTCCACTTT.

The chain has TRBV5-1 and TRBJ1-3; a possible D gene is TRBD1 (6 bases). CDR3 length: 18 residues. Trimming removed 0 bases at V and 4 bases at J, with 20 bases between. Germline V CDR1 and CDR2: SGHRS, YFSETQ. This CDR3 reads CASSLDFSQGRAGNTIYF. The DNA of the CDR3 is TGCGCCAGCAGCTTGGACTTCTCACAGGGAAGAGCCGGAAACACCATATATTTT. Full variable domain (outside the CDR3, taken from reference TRBV5-1 and TRBJ1-3): KAGVTQTPRYLIKTRGQQVTLSCSPISGHRSVSWYQQTPGQGLQFLFEYFSETQRNKGNFPGRFSGRQFSNSRSEMNVSTLELGDSALYLCASSLDFSQGRAGNTIYFGEGSWLTVV.

The chain combines TRBV18 with TRBJ2-1, with TRBD1 matching 9 bases. Trimming cost V 3 bases and J 7 bases; bases outside gene matches: 7. Per germline, CDR1 KGHSH and CDR2 LQKENI. The CDR3 is 15 amino acids. The CDR3 sequence is CASSPPGTGRNEQFF. The DNA for the CDR3 is TGTGCCAGCTCACCTCCTGGGACAGGGCGGAATGAGCAGTTCTTC.

This clone appeared a single time. The chain combines TRBV6-5 with TRBJ2-1; 9 bases agree with TRBD2. Germline-derived CDR1 and CDR2 are MNHEY and SVGAGI. There are 15 residues in the CDR3. Germline trimming cut 0 bases from V and 6 bases from J; bases unmatched to any gene: 3. The DNA for the CDR3 is TGTGCCAGCAGTTACTCGCGGGGGGGAGGCAATGAGCAGTTCTTC. It yields the protein CASSYSRGGGNEQFF.

The chain links TRBV30 to TRBJ1-5, with no clear D. The CDR3 contains 13 residues. Germline V lookup: CDR1 GTSNPN, CDR2 SVGIG (reference sequence). This chain's CDR3 is CALELGSNQPQHF. As DNA, the CDR3 is TGTGCTTTGGAGCTGGGTAGCAATCAGCCCCAGCATTTT.

The chain is built from TRBV5-1 and TRBJ1-4, with unresolved D. The CDR3 totals 14 residues. The germline V gene encodes CDR1 SGHRS and CDR2 YFSETQ. Trimming cost V 1 base and J 4 bases, with 8 bases left between them. The CDR3 is CASSLRTSNEKLFF. In DNA, the CDR3 is TGCGCCAGCAGCTTGAGAACAAGTAATGAAAAACTGTTTTTT.

The genes are TRBV5-1 and TRBJ2-7; 8 bases map to TRBD1. The CDR3 sequence is 14 residues long. The V gene's germline CDR1 is SGHRS and CDR2 YFSETQ. The J segment lost 3 bases and the V segment lost 6 bases, leaving 8 bases of the junction unmatched. The CDR3 loop reads CASTPGQASYEQYF. DNA for the CDR3: TGCGCCAGCACCCCGGGACAGGCGAGCTACGAGCAGTACTTC.

The chain is built from TRBV11-3 and TRBJ2-3; tentatively, D is TRBD1 (6 bases). The length of the CDR3 is 15 residues. Germline lookup yields CDR1 SGHNT and CDR2 YENEEA. The V end lost 5 bases, the J end lost 1 base, and 13 bases lay between the germline ends. CDR3 sequence: CASSLTGSRTDTQYF. The CDR3 DNA reads as TGTGCCAGCAGCCTCACAGGGTCCCGCACAGATACGCAGTATTTT. Full variable domain (remainder filled in from reference TRBV11-3 and TRBJ2-3): EAGVVQSPRYKIIEKKQPVAFWCNPISGHNTLYWYLQNLGQGPELLIRYENEEAVDDSQLPKDRFSAERLKGVDSTLKIQPAELGDSAVYLCASSLTGSRTDTQYFGPGTRLTVL.

This clone has only one observation. The genes are TRBV7-9 and TRBJ1-3; D is unresolved. The germline gives CDR1 SEHNR, CDR2 FQNEAQ (reference sequence). CDR3 length equals 11 residues. V shed 11 bases and J shed 2 bases, with 7 bases lying between them. CDR3 sequence: CAENAGNTIYF. The CDR3 nucleotides read TGTGCCGAGAACGCTGGAAACACCATATATTTT.